This T cell receptor beta chain is drawn from a study of regulatory T cells in long-lasting Graves disease. The table lists this clonotype with many counts. CDR3 regions were amplified by Arm-PCR using iRepertoire HTBI primers to build TCR beta libraries. Using its own MiXCR run on the multiplex PCR reads, TCRdb lists one record per CDR3 protein. The sample gives more than 450,000 distinct CDR3 sequences, 12% of which show up once; roughly 9.3% is in the top ten. V lost 6 bases and J 1 base, leaving 12 bases between the germline ends. CDR3 length: 14 residues. Specified time point: newly diagnosed GD, antithyroid drugs for less than 3 months. The authors made the TCR library using RNA they extracted from PBMCs. These data also featured in a second study, about T cells in Graves' hyperthyroidism and ophthalmopathy.

V usage is TRBV12-3 or TRBV12-4 and J usage is TRBJ1-1, with D tentatively TRBD1 (6 bases). This clonotype was sampled from a woman in her thirties with Graves disease. The specimen was peripheral blood mononuclear cells (PBMCs), collected at new diagnosis, from a patient treated with antithyroid drugs. CDR3 DNA: TGTGCCAGCAGATTGCAGGGGACGAACACTGAAGCTTTCTTT. Translating gives CASRLQGTNTEAFF.